This T cell receptor beta chain was captured in a study of cytomegalovirus exposure and HLA in healthy donors (dated 2017 in TCRdb). With regard to the full study: In an earlier analysis of 450 to 750 of the donors, 276 Gb of sequence data and 95 million to 130 million unique TCR beta sequences from about 179 million T cells were reported. An early release that covered 500 to 800 HLA-typed donors contained approximately 300 gigabases of sequencing data and about 84 million unique TCR sequences. Among the roughly 400 genotyped donors, approximately 81% belonged to the genetic ancestry cluster associated with self-reported Caucasian donors. The aim of the study was to test whether cataloging public T cell receptors could identify signatures of past pathogen exposure. Using immunosequencing, the study profiled T cell repertoires from some 670 subjects and related those repertoires to cytomegalovirus serostatus. In addition to the first cohort of approximately 670 subjects, a separate validation cohort of around 110 different subjects was used. High-throughput TCR immunosequencing, statistical association of individual TCRs with disease status, and machine learning were combined to predict cytomegalovirus infection status. A later analysis re-examined previously published TCR beta repertoires from more than 600 donors and added high-resolution HLA genotyping to investigate patterns of TCR occurrence. In the later analysis, no new phenotypic data were used to find candidate immune exposures; instead, reliance was placed on TCR beta sequences and their occurrence across donors. An earlier analysis of approximately 580 of the donors used high-throughput TCR beta sequencing to judge whether each TCR beta V gene segment behaved as functional or pseudogenic. Donor age, sex, ethnicity and CMV serostatus were compiled together with the repertoire data. A later genetic analysis took genome-wide SNP genotypes for about three fifths of the roughly 670 donors and used that subset as a discovery cohort. All discovery cohort repertoires had been generated using a single sequencing platform. HLA typing included class I and class II loci at four-digit resolution. The number of typed donors differed by locus: about 620-640 for A, B, C, DRB1 and DQB1; 500 to 550 for DQA1; 600 to 610 for DPA1; and roughly 450 for DPB1. Four to six DR-DQ haplotypes were handled as single units for association and clustering, since linkage in the cohort was strong. Among under 450 genotyped donors of the cohort, an average of around 240,000 unique TCR beta nucleotide sequences were sequenced per donor, roughly 18% of them non-productive.

Concerning this clone itself: Its antigen remains undetermined. No base quality information exists; no much larger clone differs at one position.

From the cysteine up to the phenylalanine, the CDR3 has a length of 14 residues. CDR3 DNA is the only sequence kept; it has 42 bases, read in frame from the first base. Clipping removes 4 bases from V and 2 bases from J, with 2 as the unmatched junction base count. The cohort was made up of 500 to 800 healthy bone marrow donors. At the time of sampling, all cohort members were nominally healthy, though unrecorded immune exposures were likely present. The donor was CMV seronegative and belonged to the group of approximately 320 seronegative cohort members. Each donor provided a peripheral blood sample, and peripheral blood mononuclear cells were used for TCR beta sequencing. Genomic DNA was extracted from the blood cell samples with the Qiagen DNeasy Blood Extraction Kit. What the study reported, not specific to this receptor: In vitro tests confirmed that a few of the cytomegalovirus-associated TCR beta chains recognize cytomegalovirus antigens. In a later genetic analysis, a missense DCLRE1C variant was associated with V-gene and J-gene trimming of TCR beta chains, and the association was replicated in an independent cohort. Because the 87-base-pair reads could not distinguish some IMGT-functional V segments, including TRBV6-2 and TRBV6-3, those segments were excluded. Correlated functional status among segregating V segments might reflect linkage disequilibrium, but an unknown experimental factor could not be ruled out. Specific HLA alleles were associated with 15,000 to 20,000 TCR beta sequences at a false discovery rate of 0.05 in a later analysis. Most CMV-associated TCR beta chains appeared to be HLA-restricted in a later analysis, and the HLA associations seemed to be driven largely by CMV exposure. A later analysis found that TCR association rates varied across HLA loci, with DRB1 alleles showing the most associated TCRs and HLA-C alleles the fewest. Because some donors lacked HLA typing at each locus, the association tests relied only on the typed subset. Presence/absence analyses assumed roughly uniform sequencing depth across donors, an assumption that may not hold. In this cohort, only TCR beta chains were sequenced, and detectable features were limited by the absence of alpha or paired-chain data. Several of the top co-occurrence clusters appeared to be linked to parvovirus B19, influenza, CMV and Epstein-Barr virus, according to a later analysis. In an earlier analysis of more than 450 of the donors, most TCR beta V segments were observed in productive rearrangements about 87% or about 30% of the time, broadly matching IMGT annotations. Because counts were too low, about 18 rarely observed V segments, including chromosome 9 orphons, were excluded from the earlier analysis of several hundred of the donors. A further reported finding was that TCR beta sequences accurately predicted the HLA-A and HLA-B alleles for most subjects in the first cohort. The study gave a list of about 160 TCR beta chains associated with cytomegalovirus. When HLA alleles, especially DR and DQ, strongly co-occurred, attributing TCR associations to individual alleles was difficult. The classifier was reported to diagnose cytomegalovirus status with high specificity and sensitivity in both the original and validation cohorts. Immune exposure information for the cohort was limited to CMV serostatus. The authors suggested that the approach could potentially be extended to other disease states and immunological phenotypes. The sequencing pipeline was judged likely to have produced a cluster of highly shared sequence variants as a technical artifact. A later analysis found that HLA-associated TCR beta chains were more clonally expanded and had lower generation probabilities than equally common non-associated chains. Most TCR sequences were observed very rarely across donors, whereas some public TCRs were present in many individuals. Compared with the roughly 720-donor mean, donors in an Asian-associated ancestry cluster had fewer N-insertions in productive TCRs, according to a later genetic analysis.

To prepare the library, the immunoSEQ multiplex PCR assay was applied. A mixture of 60 forward primers for TCR Vbeta segments and 13 reverse primers for TCR Jbeta segments was used in the multiplex PCR. The CDR3 region of rearranged TCR beta genes was amplified from genomic DNA with a multiplex PCR assay. The Illumina HiSeq System was used to sequence the amplified TCR beta libraries as 87-base-pair reads. The study's processing was this. A later analysis counted 65 million to 90 million unique TCR beta chains across the 666 repertoires, and roughly 11 million of these chains were shared by at least two donors. Raw reads were error-corrected and collapsed into unique sequences with a nearest-neighbor algorithm that merged closely related sequences to remove PCR and sequencing errors. V, D and J gene segments were assigned by aligning CDR3 sequences to IMGT reference sequences. For a sequence to be retained, a match of at least six nucleotides was required to both a V gene segment and a J gene segment. A rearrangement was called productive if the CDR3 had no stop codons and remained in frame with V and J, and every other rearrangement was called non-productive. Following IMGT convention, CDR3 was defined as the stretch from the second conserved V-encoded cysteine to the conserved J-encoded phenylalanine. In an earlier analysis of roughly 610 of the donors, sequences lacking an unambiguous match to a single V gene segment were excluded. In an earlier analysis of roughly 500 of the donors, V segments were called functional above 56.7% productive rearrangements and were called segregating when the between-donor standard deviation exceeded 5%. To diagnose cytomegalovirus status from the catalog of TCR beta chain sequences, a statistical classification framework was built. A later analysis assigned V and J genes by comparing TCR nucleotide sequences with IMGT/GENE-DB human TR gene sequences. The TCRdist pipeline was used in a later analysis to assign CDR3 sequences and most-parsimonious VDJ recombination scenarios. In a later analysis, every TCR beta chain was defined by the combination of its CDR3 amino acid sequence and its V-gene family, and reads without a unique V-gene family were dropped. As a way to deal with suspected cross-contamination and a sequencing artifact, a later analysis dropped 640 or so nucleotide sequences that were highly shared and had low generation probability. A later analysis calculated a clonal expansion index for each public chain from normalized within-repertoire ranks of inferred template counts. A later analysis computed generation probabilities with a VDJ recombination model fitted to out-of-frame rearrangements, and checked the results against IGoR. In a later analysis, TCR-TCR, TCR-HLA and TCR-CMV co-occurrence was scored with hypergeometric tests, and a repertoire-size bias correction was applied to TCR pairs. A later analysis estimated false discovery rates by permuting HLA or CMV assignments 20 times. In a later analysis, co-occurring TCRs were grouped using DBSCAN, and TCRdist sequence similarity was added for clustering within HLA-allele-positive subsets. Repertoires with fewer than 30,000 or more than 120,000 public chains were left out of co-occurrence clustering, as were about five repertoires with anomalous nucleotide sharing. This is the immuneACCESS table as TCRdb keeps it, with only in-frame sequences that have V and J called. A part of the clones is gone; compared with another copy, unresolved V genes explain less than half, and the rest is unexplained. That table supplies the V and J calls and clone size; D and trimming were determined from the DNA. The sample table lists roughly 40,000 clones, roughly 76% of them with a count of one. The leading ten clones occupy about a tenth of the sample.

The V and J genes are TRBV23-1 and TRBJ1-5; 7 middle bases align to TRBD1. TRBV23-1 is treated as an ORF (open reading frame) with a function not yet certain. The specimen sequenced was PBMCs. This TCR was sampled from a woman aged 35 to 49 in good health and CMV-seronegative. For the CDR3, the sequence is CASSRGTGNQPQHF. The DNA sequence is TGCGCCAGCAGTCGAGGGACAGGCAATCAGCCCCAGCATTTT.